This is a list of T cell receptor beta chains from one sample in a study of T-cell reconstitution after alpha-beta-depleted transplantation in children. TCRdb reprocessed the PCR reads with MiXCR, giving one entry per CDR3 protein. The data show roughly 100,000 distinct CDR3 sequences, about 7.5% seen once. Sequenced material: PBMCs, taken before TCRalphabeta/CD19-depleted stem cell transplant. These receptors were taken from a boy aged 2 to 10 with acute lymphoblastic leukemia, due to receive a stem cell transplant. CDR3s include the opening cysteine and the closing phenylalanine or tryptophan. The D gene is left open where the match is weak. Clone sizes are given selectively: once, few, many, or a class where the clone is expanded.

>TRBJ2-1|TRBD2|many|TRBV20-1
TGCAGTGCTAGAGACGGGGGGGCCTGGTACAATGAGCAGTTCTTC
CSARDGGAWYNEQFF
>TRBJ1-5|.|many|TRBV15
TGTGCCACCAGCAGTTCCAGGGAGGGCCAGCCCCAGCATTTT
CATSSSREGQPQHF
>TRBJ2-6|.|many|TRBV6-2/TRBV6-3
TGTGCCAGCAGTCCGGCGATCTCTGGGGCCAACGTCCTGACTTTC
CASSPAISGANVLTF
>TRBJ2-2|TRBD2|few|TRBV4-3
TGCGCCAGCAGCCAAGAAACTAGCGGGGTAATTGTCACCGGGGAGCTGTTTTTT
CASSQETSGVIVTGELFF
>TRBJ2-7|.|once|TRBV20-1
TGCAGTGGAGAGGGTCCGGGCTACGAGCAGTACTTC
CSGEGPGYEQYF
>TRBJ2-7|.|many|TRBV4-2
TGTGCCAGCAGCCAAACCCGGGACATATACGAGCAGTACTTC
CASSQTRDIYEQYF
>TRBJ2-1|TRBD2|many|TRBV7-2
TGTGCCCGGGGGGGCTCCTACAATGAGCAGTTCTTC
CARGGSYNEQFF
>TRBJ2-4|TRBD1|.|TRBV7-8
TGTGCCAGCAGCTATGGACAGGGGCGAGACATTCAGTACTTC
CASSYGQGRDIQYF
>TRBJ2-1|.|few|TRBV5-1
TGCGCCAGCAGCTTGGAACCGTCCAATGAGCAGTTCTTC
CASSLEPSNEQFF
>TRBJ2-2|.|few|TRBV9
TGTGCCAGCAGCCCCGAACGGGGGCTCGGGGAGCTGTTTTTT
CASSPERGLGELFF
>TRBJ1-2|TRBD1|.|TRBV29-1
TGCAGCGTGCCCAGGACAGGTGGAGAGGGATATGGCTACACCTTC
CSVPRTGGEGYGYTF
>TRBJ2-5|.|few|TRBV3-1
TGTGCCAGCAGCCAATTCGGGGGGCACCAAGAGACCCAGTACTTC
CASSQFGGHQETQYF
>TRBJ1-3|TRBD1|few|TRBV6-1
TGTGCCAGCAGTCAAGGGCAGGGGGTTTCTGGAAACACCATATATTTT
CASSQGQGVSGNTIYF
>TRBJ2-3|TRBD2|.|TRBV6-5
TGTGCCAGCAGTTACTCCTCCCCCAGGACTAGCGGGGATAGGGATACGCAGTATTTT
CASSYSSPRTSGDRDTQYF
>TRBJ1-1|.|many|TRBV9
TGTGCCAGCAGCGTAGACTCACTGAACACTGAAGCTTTCTTT
CASSVDSLNTEAFF
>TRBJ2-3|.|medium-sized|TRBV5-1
TGCGCCAGCAGCTTGGGGTCAGCCTCTAGCACAGATACGCAGTATTTT
CASSLGSASSTDTQYF
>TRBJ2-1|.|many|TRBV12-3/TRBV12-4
TGTGCCAGCAGTTTTACAGGGATTAATGAGCAGTTCTTC
CASSFTGINEQFF
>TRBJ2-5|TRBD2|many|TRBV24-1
TGTGCCACCAGGGCCAGCGGGGGCCTGGAGACCCAGTACTTC
CATRASGGLETQYF
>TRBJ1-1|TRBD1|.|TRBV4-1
TGCGCCAGCAGCCAAGGGAGGGGACAGGGGGCCTCTGAAGCTTTCTTT
CASSQGRGQGASEAFF
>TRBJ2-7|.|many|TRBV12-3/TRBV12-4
TGTGCCAGCAGCCGGGACACGGAGTACGAGCAGTACTTC
CASSRDTEYEQYF
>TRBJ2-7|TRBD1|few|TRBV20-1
TGCAGTGCCCCCGGGACAGTAGCCTACGAGCAGTACTTC
CSAPGTVAYEQYF
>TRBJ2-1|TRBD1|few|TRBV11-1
TGTGCCAGCAGCTTAAATCGGAGGGGACAGGGGGTTTACAATGAGCAGTTCTTC
CASSLNRRGQGVYNEQFF
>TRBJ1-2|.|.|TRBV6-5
TGTGCCAGCAGTTACAACGGTGGCTACACCTTC
CASSYNGGYTF
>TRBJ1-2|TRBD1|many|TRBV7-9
TGTGCCAGCAGCCGGGACAGCTATGGCTACACCTTC
CASSRDSYGYTF
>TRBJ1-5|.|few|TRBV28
TGTGCCAGCAGTTCCTCCCGGCAGGGCAGCAATCAGCCCCAGCATTTT
CASSSSRQGSNQPQHF
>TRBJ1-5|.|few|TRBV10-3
TGTGCCATCAGTGCTGGCAGCTATCAGCCCCAGCATTTT
CAISAGSYQPQHF
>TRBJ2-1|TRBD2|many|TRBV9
TGTGCCAGCAGCGTTGGGGCGGGGGGGTCCCCGAGCTCCTACAATGAGCAGTTCTTC
CASSVGAGGSPSSYNEQFF
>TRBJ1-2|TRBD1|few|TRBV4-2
TGTGCCAGCAGCCAAGACACCGGGACAGGGCTTGGCTACACCTTC
CASSQDTGTGLGYTF
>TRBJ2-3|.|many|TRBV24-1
TGTGCCACCAGTGATTTGGGTGCCGGGGGATACACAGATACGCAGTATTTT
CATSDLGAGGYTDTQYF
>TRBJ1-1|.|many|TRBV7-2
TGTGCCAGCAGCCTCCTCCGGGACATGGCGATGAACACTGAAGCTTTCTTT
CASSLLRDMAMNTEAFF
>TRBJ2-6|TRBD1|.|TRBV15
TGTGCCACCAGCAGAAGAAGCGGGACAGGGGGGACCTCTGGGGCCAACGTCCTGACTTTC
CATSRRSGTGGTSGANVLTF
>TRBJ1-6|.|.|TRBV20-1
TGCAGTGCTAGCGGGGGCACTTGGTATTCACCCCTCCACTTT
CSASGGTWYSPLHF
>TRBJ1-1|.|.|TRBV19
TGTGCCAGTAGTCCCACGCAGGGAGGCACTGAAGCTTTCTTT
CASSPTQGGTEAFF
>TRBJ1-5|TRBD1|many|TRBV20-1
TGCAGTGCCAATAGCCACAGGGGAAGCAATCAGCCCCAGCATTTT
CSANSHRGSNQPQHF
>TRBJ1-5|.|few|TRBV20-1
TGCAGTGCTAAAGTCGGCGGGGGATCTAGCAATCAGCCCCAGCATTTT
CSAKVGGGSSNQPQHF
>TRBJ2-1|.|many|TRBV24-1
TGTGCCACCAGGGCTGGGGCGGGAAATGAGCAGTTCTTC
CATRAGAGNEQFF
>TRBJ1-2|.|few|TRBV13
TGTGCCAGCAGCCCCACAGGGACGGACTATGGCTACACCTTC
CASSPTGTDYGYTF
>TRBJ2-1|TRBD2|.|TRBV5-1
TGCGCCAGCAGCTTGGACGGGGGGATAGATGAGCAGTTCTTC
CASSLDGGIDEQFF
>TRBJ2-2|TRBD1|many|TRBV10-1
TGCGCCAGCACTAAAGGGACAGCAGGAACCGGGGAGCTGTTTTTT
CASTKGTAGTGELFF
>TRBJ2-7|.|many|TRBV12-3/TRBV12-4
TGTGCCAGCAGTGAGAGTGGGACGGCCAATTTCTACGAGCAGTACTTC
CASSESGTANFYEQYF
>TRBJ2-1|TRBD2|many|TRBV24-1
TGTGCCACCAGTGATTCGCCGGGACTAGCTTCCTACAATGAGCAGTTCTTC
CATSDSPGLASYNEQFF
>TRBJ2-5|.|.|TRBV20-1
TGCAGTCTCTCCCGGGACGGACAAGAGACCCAGTACTTC
CSLSRDGQETQYF
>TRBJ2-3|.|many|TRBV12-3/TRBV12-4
TGTGCCAGCAGTTCCCCTAGCAGTAGCACAGATACGCAGTATTTT
CASSSPSSSTDTQYF
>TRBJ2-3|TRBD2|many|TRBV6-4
TGTGCCAGCAGTGAGCGGGGGGCCACAGATACGCAGTATTTT
CASSERGATDTQYF
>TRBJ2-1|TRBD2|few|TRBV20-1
TGCAGTGCTAGAAGGGGACTAGCGGGGCCAAAGTTCTTC
CSARRGLAGPKFF
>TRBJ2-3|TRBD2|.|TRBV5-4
TGTGCCATTCGGACCCCCACTAGCGGGGGAATTGTGGGGGATACGCAGTATTTT
CAIRTPTSGGIVGDTQYF
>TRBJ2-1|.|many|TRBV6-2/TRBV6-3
TGTGCCATCGGGACTTTATACAATGAGCAGTTCTTC
CAIGTLYNEQFF
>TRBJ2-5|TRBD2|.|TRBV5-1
TGCGCCAGCAGCGGGGGACTAGCGGGGGGGGTTGCTGAGACCCAGTACTTC
CASSGGLAGGVAETQYF